The 26 T cell receptor beta chains given below trace back to one sample, sequenced in a study of OX40 agonist ivuxolimab in advanced cancers. The protocol used for the library was the immunoSEQ multiplex PCR assay. The source is immuneACCESS, and TCRdb retained only in-frame sequences with V and J called. Part of the clones is not carried over; for the studies checked, unresolved V genes explain less than half of this, and the remainder is unexplained. The sample data list about 40,000 clones, and about 88% of these were observed just once. The ten largest clones take up roughly a sixth of the sample. Sequenced material: CD4+ or CD8+ T cells sorted from blood, taken in a trial of the OX40 agonist ivuxolimab. The receptor set was obtained from an adult with an advanced solid tumor such as melanoma, head and neck, liver or kidney cancer.

The chain is built from TRBV4-3 and TRBJ2-5; the match to TRBD2 covers 11 bases. Near its end, the DNA agrees better with TRBJ2-7, so the J call may be wrong. Germline CDR1 is LGHNA and CDR2 is YSLEER. This CDR3 contains 15 residues. In nucleotides, the CDR3 is TGCGCCAGCAGCCAACGACTAGCGGGATCCTACGAGCAGTACTTC. Translating gives CASSQRLAGSYEQYF.

This chain uses TRBV6-5 with TRBJ1-1, with no clear D. Per germline, CDR1 MNHEY and CDR2 SVGAGI. The germline V and J ends were trimmed by 3 bases and 1 base, with 6 bases remaining between them. This CDR3 contains 13 residues. CDR3 nucleotide sequence: TGTGCCAGCAGTTATGGGGAGAACACTGAAGCTTTCTTT. It yields the protein CASSYGENTEAFF.

The chain recombines TRBV29-1 with TRBJ2-5; perhaps TRBD2 as D (6 bases). Trimming shortened V by 2 bases and J by 1 base, and 8 bases separated the two germline ends. Germline values: CDR1 SQVTM, CDR2 ANQGSEA. This CDR3 spans 13 amino acids. Here the CDR3 DNA reads TGCAGCGTTGAACAGGGAGGCCAAGAGACCCAGTACTTC. Translated: CSVEQGGQETQYF.

The V call is TRBV27, the J call TRBJ1-4, with D perhaps TRBD1 (5 bases). Trimming shortened V by 4 bases and J by 5 bases, and 11 bases separated the two germline ends. The CDR3 is 14 residues long. Per the germline V gene, CDR1 is MNHEY and CDR2 is SMNVEV (reference sequence). The CDR3 spells CASSSSGLNEKLFF. CDR3 DNA: TGTGCCAGCAGTTCCTCAGGGCTGAATGAAAAACTGTTTTTT.

The chain combines TRBV7-9 with TRBJ2-1; 9 nucleotides match TRBD2. The CDR3 has 15 amino acids. The germline V gene has CDR1 SEHNR and CDR2 FQNEAQ (reference sequence). V lost 2 bases and J lost 6; bases outside the gene matches: 5. CDR3 nucleotides: TGTGCCAGCAGCTTATTAGCGGGAGTGGGCAATGAGCAGTTCTTC. Residues: CASSLLAGVGNEQFF.

V usage is TRBV10-3 and J usage is TRBJ2-6; either TRBD1 or TRBD2 may supply D (5 bases each). This CDR3 comprises 15 residues. Trimming removed 6 bases from V and 1 base from J, with 10 bases in between. The germline V gene has CDR1 ENHRY and CDR2 SYGVKD. DNA of the CDR3: TGTGCCATCAGGCCGGGGCCTTCTGGGGCCAACGTCCTGACTTTC. Its translation: CAIRPGPSGANVLTF.

In its sample, this clone was seen once. This rearrangement joins TRBV7-8 to TRBJ2-7; D is uncertain. The CDR3 loop spans 13 amino acids. Deletions cut 5 bases from V and 6 bases from J, with 14 bases between. CDR1 is SGHVS, CDR2 FQNEAQ, per germline. The CDR3 reads CASSKGVTGEQYF. CDR3 DNA sequence: TGTGCCAGCAGCAAAGGAGTGACGGGCGAGCAGTACTTC.

This clone was seen only a few times. V is TRBV9 and J is TRBJ2-1; D is possibly TRBD1 (5 bases). The CDR3 loop spans 11 amino acids. CDR1 SGDLS and CDR2 YYNGEE come from the germline V gene. V lost 2 bases, J lost 10 bases, and 7 bases lay in between. Here the CDR3 reads CASSVAGEQFF. DNA for the CDR3: TGTGCCAGCAGCGTGGCAGGGGAGCAGTTCTTC.

The genes are TRBV7-9 and TRBJ2-7; the D is unclear. Germline CDR1 reads SEHNR; CDR2 reads FQNEAQ (reference sequence). CDR3 length equals 15 residues. Trimming removed 1 base at V and 4 bases at J, with 14 bases between. The CDR3 is CASSLGRLGSYEQYF. The CDR3 DNA reads TGTGCCAGCAGCTTAGGCAGGTTGGGGTCATACGAGCAGTACTTC.

This chain uses TRBV4-2 with TRBJ2-7, with 8 bases fitting TRBD2. Trimming cost V 0 bases and J 4 bases; bases outside gene matches: 8. This CDR3 spans 16 amino acids. CDR1 is LGHNA and CDR2 is YNFKEQ in the germline V gene. The CDR3 DNA sequence: TGTGCCAGCAGCCAAGAGGTAAGCGGGAGATCTTACGAGCAGTACTTC. Protein product: CASSQEVSGRSYEQYF.

The chain joins TRBV2 to TRBJ1-1; TRBD1 aligns across 9 bases. Germline V gene sequence: CDR1 SNHLY, CDR2 FYNNEI. V lost 7 bases, J lost 6 bases, and 12 bases stayed unmatched. The length of the CDR3 is 15 residues. CDR3 sequence: CASNPSRDRAPEAFF. The CDR3 nucleotides read TGTGCCAGCAACCCCTCCCGGGACAGGGCGCCTGAAGCTTTCTTT.

This CDR3 is CAGGLESGGELFF. In DNA form, the CDR3 reads TGTGCCGGGGGACTAGAGAGCGGAGGGGAGCTGTTTTTT. The chain recombines TRBV11-3 with TRBJ2-2; 8 bases agree with TRBD2. CDR3 length equals 13 residues. Losses at the gene ends were 11 bases for V and 8 bases for J; bases not matched to a gene: 10. The germline V gene encodes CDR1 SGHNT and CDR2 YENEEA. Drawing the rest from reference TRBV11-3 and TRBJ2-2, the complete variable domain is EAGVVQSPRYKIIEKKQPVAFWCNPISGHNTLYWYLQNLGQGPELLIRYENEEAVDDSQLPKDRFSAERLKGVDSTLKIQPAELGDSAVYLCAGGLESGGELFFGEGSRLTVL.

Written as DNA, the CDR3 is TGTGCCAGCAGGGTCCTGGGACAGCACTATGGCTACACCTTC. Encoded protein: CASRVLGQHYGYTF. V gene TRBV6-5 combines with J gene TRBJ1-2; TRBD1 matches at 7 bases. CDR3 length: 14 residues. J lost 3 bases, V lost 6 bases, and 7 bases had no gene match. CDR1 is MNHEY and CDR2 is SVGAGI in the germline V gene.

The rearrangement links TRBV19 to TRBJ2-7, with TRBD1 matching 8 bases. This CDR3 is built from 15 residues. The junction had 10 bases not matched to a gene; V was cut back by 5 bases and J by 4 bases. Germline V lookup: CDR1 LNHDA, CDR2 SQIVND (reference sequence). The CDR3 is CASSFSTGEHYEQYF. The CDR3 DNA reads TGTGCCAGTAGTTTCTCGACAGGGGAACATTACGAGCAGTACTTC.

This chain links TRBV15 with TRBJ2-1; 9 nucleotides line up with TRBD1. The CDR3 spans 16 residues. V trimming: 3 bases; J trimming: 7 bases; junction bases outside the gene matches: 10. Germline values: CDR1 LNHNV, CDR2 YYDKDF (reference sequence). CDR3 region: CATSSPGQGFQNEQFF. DNA for the CDR3: TGTGCCACCAGCAGCCCGGGACAGGGATTCCAAAATGAGCAGTTCTTC.

This chain connects TRBV4-3 to TRBJ1-1; possibly TRBD1 for D (5 bases). Trimming removed 7 bases from V and 3 bases from J, with 18 bases in between. Germline values: CDR1 LGHNA, CDR2 YSLEER. The CDR3 sequence is 15 residues long. The CDR3 region is CASTPGGFGDTEAFF. The CDR3, as DNA: TGCGCCAGCACACCGGGGGGTTTTGGTGACACTGAAGCTTTCTTT.

The rearrangement joins TRBV10-3 to TRBJ2-7; D is unresolved. The V gene's germline CDR1 is ENHRY and CDR2 SYGVKD. V dropped 6 bases and J dropped 5 bases, with 11 bases sitting between them. The CDR3 has 12 amino acids. CDR3 in amino acids: CAISPTSHEQYF. In nucleotides, the CDR3 is TGTGCCATCAGCCCAACTTCCCACGAGCAGTACTTC.

The chain joins TRBV11-3 to TRBJ2-7, with D perhaps TRBD1 or TRBD2 (6 bases each). The CDR3 runs 14 residues. Germline V CDR1 and CDR2: SGHNT, YENEEA. Trimming removed 3 bases from V and 3 bases from J, with 12 bases in between. The CDR3 nucleotides are TGTGCCAGCAGCTTTGGAGGGACATTCTACGAGCAGTACTTC. Amino acids: CASSFGGTFYEQYF.

The CDR3 bases are TGTGCCAGCAGTTACTCGACAGGGGGCGGCGAGACCCAGTACTTC. It is translated as CASSYSTGGGETQYF. V is TRBV6-5 and J is TRBJ2-5; the match to TRBD1 covers 10 bases. The germline V gene has CDR1 MNHEY and CDR2 SVGAGI. J gave up 5 bases and V 0 bases, and 3 bases lay outside the gene matches. There are 15 residues in the CDR3.

This sequence joins TRBV7-3 and TRBJ2-1, with 7 nucleotides matching TRBD1. Germline CDR1 is SGHTA and CDR2 is FQGTGA. The CDR3 totals 15 residues. V shed 5 bases and J 4 bases; nucleotides not matched to a gene: 8. CDR3 sequence reads: CASSPRQGWYNEQFF. CDR3 DNA: TGTGCCAGCAGCCCCCGACAGGGATGGTACAATGAGCAGTTCTTC.

The V gene is TRBV6-5, the J gene TRBJ1-1; no definite D call. The V end was cut by 5 bases, the J end by 7 bases, with 11 bases between. The CDR3 covers 12 residues. Germline V CDR1 and CDR2: MNHEY, SVGAGI. The DNA of the CDR3 is TGTGCCAGCAGTCATCCCCCAAGTGAAGCTTTCTTT. Its translation: CASSHPPSEAFF.

This clone was detected many times. The chain combines TRBV14 with TRBJ1-1; 7 nucleotides line up with TRBD1. This CDR3 is 18 amino acids long. Unmatched junction bases numbered 14, after V lost 1 base and J lost 3 bases. Germline V CDR1 and CDR2: SGHDN, FVKESK. CDR3 loop: CASSQVRGPGRVDTEAFF. The CDR3 nucleotides are TGTGCCAGCAGCCAAGTGAGGGGGCCCGGCAGGGTGGACACTGAAGCTTTCTTT.

This chain joins TRBV25-1 and TRBJ1-1; D may be TRBD1 (5 bases). This CDR3 region has 12 residues. Per the germline V gene, CDR1 is MGHDK and CDR2 is SYGVNS. V was trimmed by 4 bases and J by 8 bases, leaving 11 bases between them. DNA for the CDR3: TGTGCCAGCAGTGTATCAGGGTCGGAAGCTTTCTTT. It yields the protein CASSVSGSEAFF.

By frequency in the sample, this clone is medium-sized. V usage is TRBV2 and J usage is TRBJ2-1; D possibly corresponds to TRBD2 (6 bases). Per germline, CDR1 SNHLY and CDR2 FYNNEI. The CDR3 spans 16 residues. Trimming left V 4 bases short and J 5 bases short, with 18 bases between. In DNA, the CDR3 is TGTGCCAGCAGTGCCTTTAGCGGTGGTCCAAACAATGAGCAGTTCTTC. Its protein product is CASSAFSGGPNNEQFF.

This clone was seen more than once but under ten times. The genes are TRBV7-9 and TRBJ1-3; 8 bases agree with TRBD1. V shed 6 bases, J shed 4 bases, and the junction held 8 bases outside the gene matches. CDR3 length: 15 residues. Per germline, CDR1 SEHNR and CDR2 FQNEAQ (reference sequence). The chain's CDR3 is CASSFWTGRGNTIYF. In DNA, the CDR3 is TGTGCCAGCAGTTTCTGGACAGGGCGAGGAAACACCATATATTTT.

CDR3 loop: CASSVGTAQETQYF. In DNA form, the CDR3 reads TGTGCCAGCAGCGTAGGGACAGCCCAAGAGACCCAGTACTTC. The genes are TRBV9 and TRBJ2-5, with TRBD1 as a possible D gene (6 bases). CDR1 and CDR2 from the germline V gene are SGDLS and YYNGEE. Deletions cut 0 bases from V and 1 base from J, with 7 bases between. This CDR3 has 14 amino acids.